The 29 T cell receptor beta chains presented below share a single source sample, sequenced in a study of PD-1 blockade in mismatch repair-deficient tumors. As for time point: approximately 10-day in vitro stimulation with candidate neoantigen peptide 4. These receptors have no identified antigens. Some clones are missing from TCRdb's copy, which holds only in-frame ones; the method was immunoSEQ multiplex PCR. This table holds about 13,000 clones, approximately 80% found once. Sequencing used cells cultured in vitro, obtained from a patient treated with pembrolizumab. The receptors stem from an adult with mismatch repair-deficient cancer.

CDR3 nucleotide sequence: TGTGCCAGCAGTTACTCTACAGGTCACTACTACAATGAGCAGTTCTTC. Its translation is CASSYSTGHYYNEQFF. The chain employs TRBV6-5 and TRBJ2-1; D is perhaps TRBD1 (5 bases). V lost 0 bases, J lost 3 bases, and 12 bases lay in between. Per the germline V gene, CDR1 is MNHEY and CDR2 is SVGAGI. The CDR3 is 16 residues long.

The chain recombines TRBV6-7 with TRBJ2-7, with 7 bases fitting TRBD2. TRBV6-7 is designated an ORF whose function remains uncertain. The V and J ends lost 5 bases and 2 bases, in that order; junction bases with no gene match: 15. The CDR3 loop spans 17 amino acids. The CDR3 DNA sequence: TGTGCCAGCAGTCAGGGCGGGGGTAGCGCAAAACCCTACGAGCAGTACTTC. It is translated as CASSQGGGSAKPYEQYF.

This clone was found a few times. The rearrangement joins TRBV7-3 to TRBJ2-5, with no clear D. Germline V CDR1 and CDR2: SGHTA, FQGTGA. This CDR3 comprises 13 residues. Trimming stripped 3 bases from V and 0 bases from J, with 5 bases between. In nucleotides, the CDR3 is TGTGCCAGCAGCTTCGGCCACCAAGAGACCCAGTACTTC. This gives the protein CASSFGHQETQYF.

This sequence joins TRBV5-8 and TRBJ1-6, with D possibly TRBD1 on 5 matching bases. CDR1 SGHTS and CDR2 YDEGEE come from the germline V gene. The length of the CDR3 is 17 residues. The V gene lost 3 bases and the J gene lost 0 bases, with 13 bases spanning the gap. CDR3 in DNA: TGTGCCAGCAGCTCGGAGAGGGACCTCTCCTATAATTCACCCCTCCACTTT. Amino acid sequence: CASSSERDLSYNSPLHF.

The gene calls are TRBV28 and TRBJ1-4; D uncertain. Germline V gene sequence: CDR1 MDHEN, CDR2 SYDVKM. This CDR3 region has 14 residues. V was cut by 9 bases and J by 8 bases, with 19 bases left in between. The CDR3 loop is CASSPPHLGEKLFF. The CDR3 bases are TGTGCCAGTAGTCCTCCTCACTTGGGGGAAAAACTGTTTTTT.

The genes are TRBV6-1 and TRBJ1-2; D unresolved. The CDR3 has 13 residues. Germline CDR1 MNHNS, CDR2 SASEGT. V gave up 1 base and J gave up 1 base, with 4 bases separating them. The CDR3 spells CASSEGLNYGYTF. In nucleotides, the CDR3 is TGTGCCAGCAGTGAAGGCCTTAACTATGGCTACACCTTC.

CDR3 loop: CASSAYFGGAKNIQYF. The CDR3 region has the DNA TGTGCCAGCAGCGCATACTTTGGGGGAGCCAAAAACATTCAGTACTTC. The gene calls are TRBV28 and TRBJ2-4, with D perhaps given as TRBD1 or TRBD2 (5 bases each). CDR3 length equals 16 residues. Germline V gene data show CDR1 as MDHEN and CDR2 as SYDVKM. V lost 6 bases to trimming and J lost 0 bases, with 15 bases between them.

The chain employs TRBV4-2 and TRBJ2-1, with 8 bases matching TRBD2. Germline CDR1 and CDR2: LGHNA and YNFKEQ. V was clipped by 4 bases and J by 6 bases; unmatched bases: 5. There are 14 residues in the CDR3. CDR3 DNA sequence: TGTGCCAGCAGCCGAGCGGGAGTTATCAATGAGCAGTTCTTC. Amino acid sequence: CASSRAGVINEQFF.

In this sample, this clone turned up once. The chain employs TRBV5-1 and TRBJ1-3; 7 bases are a match to TRBD1. V shed 2 bases and J 0 bases; nucleotides not matched to a gene: 14. CDR3 length: 19 amino acids. Germline CDR1 is SGHRS and CDR2 is YFSETQ. CDR3 DNA: TGCGCCAGCAGCTTATTTGGGACAGTTGACAGGTACTCTGGAAACACCATATATTTT. Translating gives CASSLFGTVDRYSGNTIYF.

This chain uses TRBV6-1 with TRBJ2-2; TRBD1 is a possible D gene (7 bases). The CDR3 is 20 residues long. With 1 base removed from V and 4 bases from J, the gap between germline ends came to 25 bases. Germline lookup yields CDR1 MNHNS and CDR2 SASEGT. The CDR3 region has the DNA TGTGCCAGCAGTGAAGTGCCGTGGGCAGGGGGGTTGGGTATCACCGGGGAGCTGTTTTTT. Translating gives CASSEVPWAGGLGITGELFF.

The chain joins TRBV28 to TRBJ1-4; no clear D. Germline V gene lookup returns CDR1 MDHEN and CDR2 SYDVKM. With 4 bases removed from V and 10 bases from J, the gap between germline ends came to 4 bases. CDR3 length equals 10 residues. DNA for the CDR3: TGTGCCAGCAGTTCGGGAAAACTGTTTTTT. As protein: CASSSGKLFF.

This clone was observed a handful of times. The chain is built from TRBV28 and TRBJ2-7; no firm D call. Germline V gene data show CDR1 as MDHEN and CDR2 as SYDVKM. The CDR3 spans 11 residues. Between the trimmed V and J ends, which lost 5 bases and 5 bases, there was a span of 7 bases. The CDR3 loop reads CASSQVHEQYF. For the CDR3, the DNA is TGTGCCAGCAGTCAGGTTCACGAGCAGTACTTC.

The J gene is TRBJ2-4, the V gene TRBV6-1; the D call may be TRBD1 or TRBD2 (6 bases each). Per germline, CDR1 MNHNS and CDR2 SASEGT. V gave up 8 bases and J gave up 9 bases, with 17 bases separating them. CDR3 size: 13 residues. This CDR3 reads CASGGWVGGIQYF. The CDR3 DNA sequence: TGTGCCAGCGGGGGCTGGGTGGGAGGCATTCAGTACTTC.

The CDR3 region has the DNA TGTGCCAGCAGGACAGGTTACTGGGGGAGGGCCGTGAACACCGGGGAGCTGTTTTTT. Translating it yields CASRTGYWGRAVNTGELFF. The chain links TRBV2 to TRBJ2-2, with a tentative D call TRBD2 (7 bases). The length of the CDR3 is 19 residues. Germline loops: CDR1 SNHLY, CDR2 FYNNEI. V gave up 6 bases and J gave up 1 base, with 24 bases separating them.

V and J are TRBV7-3 and TRBJ2-1; 9 positions agree with TRBD2. This CDR3 is 22 amino acids long. CDR1 is SGHTA, CDR2 FQGTGA, per germline. Germline trimming cut 1 base from V and 8 bases from J; bases unmatched to any gene: 27. The CDR3 DNA reads TGTGCCAGCAGCTTAAATCCCATCGGGCATAGCGGGAGCGCCCTTGTCGTGTATGAGCAGTTCTTC. Translation gives CASSLNPIGHSGSALVVYEQFF.

The CDR3 sequence is CASSPGGRNTEAFF. The CDR3 coding sequence is TGTGCCAGCAGCCCCGGTGGGAGGAACACTGAAGCTTTCTTT. The rearrangement uses TRBV7-3 and TRBJ1-1; D unclear. The CDR3 totals 14 residues. V shed 5 bases and J shed 1 base, with 11 bases lying between them. Germline lookup yields CDR1 SGHTA and CDR2 FQGTGA.

The chain combines TRBV5-6 with TRBJ1-1; possible D gene TRBD1, 5 bases. The length of the CDR3 is 15 residues. Germline V lookup: CDR1 SGHDT, CDR2 YYEEEE. V was shortened by 5 bases and J by 1 base, with 15 bases between the two germline ends. CDR3 nucleotide sequence: TGTGCCAGCAGGCCCCTCGGGGGGGGGAACACTGAAGCTTTCTTT. Translated, it gives CASRPLGGGNTEAFF.

This sequence joins TRBV6-6 and TRBJ1-1; possible D gene TRBD1, 5 bases. The CDR3 totals 14 residues. Trimming took 5 bases from V and 2 from J, leaving 12 bases between them. Germline V gene sequence: CDR1 MNHNY, CDR2 SVGAGI (reference sequence). CDR3 protein: CASSQKGSNTEAFF. The CDR3 bases are TGTGCCAGCAGTCAGAAGGGGAGTAACACTGAAGCTTTCTTT.

V is TRBV11-3 and J is TRBJ2-7; 8 bases line up with TRBD1. V gave up 3 bases and J gave up 1 base; unmatched junction bases: 5. Germline CDR1 SGHNT, CDR2 YENEEA. The CDR3 has 15 residues. For the CDR3, the DNA is TGTGCCAGCAGCTTCGGGACAGGCCTTTCCTACGAGCAGTACTTC. It codes for CASSFGTGLSYEQYF.

This clone was observed a few times. This rearrangement joins TRBV21-1 to TRBJ1-6. TRBV21-1 is an annotated pseudogene. This CDR3 has 17 amino acids. Here the CDR3 DNA reads TGTGCCAGCAGCAAAGGAGGTTTACTACCGAATCCCTCACCCCTCCACTTT. Translated: CASSKGGLLPNPSPLHF.

The chain couples TRBV12-5 to TRBJ2-7, with TRBD1 identical over 7 bases. CDR3 length: 13 amino acids. Germline trimming cut 9 bases from V and 0 bases from J; bases unmatched to any gene: 5. Germline CDR1 LGHNT, CDR2 FRNRAP. The CDR3 sequence is CASEQGDSYEQYF. The CDR3 DNA reads TGTGCTAGCGAGCAGGGGGACTCCTACGAGCAGTACTTC.

The chain joins TRBV5-1 to TRBJ2-2; 10 bases map to TRBD2. Losses at the gene ends were 2 bases for V and 7 bases for J; bases not matched to a gene: 8. Germline CDR1 is SGHRS and CDR2 is YFSETQ. The length of the CDR3 is 16 residues. The CDR3 reads CASSFRLAGEIGELFF. The DNA for the CDR3 is TGCGCCAGCAGCTTTAGGCTAGCGGGAGAAATCGGGGAGCTGTTTTTT.

The V and J genes are TRBV5-8 and TRBJ1-1; perhaps TRBD1 as D (5 bases). With 3 bases removed from V and 1 base from J, the gap between germline ends came to 10 bases. CDR1 and CDR2 from the germline V gene are SGHTS and YDEGEE. This CDR3 spans 14 amino acids. CDR3 in amino acids: CASSSLGGNTEAFF. The DNA of the CDR3 is TGTGCCAGCAGCTCCTTGGGGGGGAACACTGAAGCTTTCTTT.

The chain employs TRBV5-1 and TRBJ1-4, with D hard to call. V was clipped by 6 bases and J by 11 bases, with 17 bases between them. The CDR3 has 13 amino acids. The germline gives CDR1 SGHRS, CDR2 YFSETQ. In nucleotides, the CDR3 is TGCGCCAGCACAAGGCACGAGAACGGGAAACTGTTTTTT. This encodes CASTRHENGKLFF. The full variable domain, rest sourced from reference TRBV5-1 and TRBJ1-4, is KAGVTQTPRYLIKTRGQQVTLSCSPISGHRSVSWYQQTPGQGLQFLFEYFSETQRNKGNFPGRFSGRQFSNSRSEMNVSTLELGDSALYLCASTRHENGKLFFGSGTQLSVL.

The V gene is TRBV7-2, the J gene TRBJ2-7; D perhaps matches TRBD2 (5 bases). Germline CDR1 and CDR2: SGHTA and FQGNSA. Trimming removed 0 bases from V and 7 bases from J, with 10 bases in between. The CDR3 runs 13 residues. The CDR3 coding sequence is TGTGCCAGCAGCTTAGCGGGAGTGATGGAGCAGTACTTC. Translating it yields CASSLAGVMEQYF.

On this clone itself: At one end the junction does not follow the germline gene, possibly because of a read error. The V and J genes are TRBV28 and TRBJ1-1, with unresolved D. The germline gives CDR1 MDHEN, CDR2 SYDVKM. This CDR3 spans 13 amino acids. CDR3 bases: TGTGCCAGCAGTACCGGACCGACCACTGAGGCTTTCTTT. It encodes CASSTGPTTEAFF.

This chain connects TRBV9 to TRBJ2-5; D perhaps matches TRBD2 (5 bases). The germline V gene has CDR1 SGDLS and CDR2 YYNGEE. The CDR3 sequence is 14 residues long. V was cut by 4 bases and J by 5 bases, with 15 bases left in between. The DNA of the CDR3 is TGTGCCAGCAGCTCGGGTGGAACGGGGGAGACCCAGTACTTC. This encodes CASSSGGTGETQYF.

The rearrangement links TRBV7-9 to TRBJ2-3; no firm D call. Germline V gene data show CDR1 as SEHNR and CDR2 as FQNEAQ (reference sequence). The V end lost 4 bases, the J end lost 0 bases, and 2 bases lay between the germline ends. CDR3 length equals 12 residues. CDR3 sequence (DNA): TGTGCCAGCAGCTCGAGCACAGATACGCAGTATTTT. Translated, it gives CASSSSTDTQYF.

This chain connects TRBV28 to TRBJ2-7; no firm D call. V was cut by 3 bases and J by 0 bases, with 6 bases left in between. Germline lookup yields CDR1 MDHEN and CDR2 SYDVKM. The CDR3 has 13 residues. The CDR3 region is CASSFASSYEQYF. In DNA form, the CDR3 reads TGTGCCAGCAGTTTTGCCAGCTCCTACGAGCAGTACTTC. The entire variable domain, with the rest obtained from reference TRBV28 and TRBJ2-7, is as follows: DVKVTQSSRYLVKRTGEKVFLECVQDMDHENMFWYRQDPGLGLRLIYFSYDVKMKEKGDIPEGYSVSREKKERFSLILESASTNQTSMYLCASSFASSYEQYFGPGTRLTVT.